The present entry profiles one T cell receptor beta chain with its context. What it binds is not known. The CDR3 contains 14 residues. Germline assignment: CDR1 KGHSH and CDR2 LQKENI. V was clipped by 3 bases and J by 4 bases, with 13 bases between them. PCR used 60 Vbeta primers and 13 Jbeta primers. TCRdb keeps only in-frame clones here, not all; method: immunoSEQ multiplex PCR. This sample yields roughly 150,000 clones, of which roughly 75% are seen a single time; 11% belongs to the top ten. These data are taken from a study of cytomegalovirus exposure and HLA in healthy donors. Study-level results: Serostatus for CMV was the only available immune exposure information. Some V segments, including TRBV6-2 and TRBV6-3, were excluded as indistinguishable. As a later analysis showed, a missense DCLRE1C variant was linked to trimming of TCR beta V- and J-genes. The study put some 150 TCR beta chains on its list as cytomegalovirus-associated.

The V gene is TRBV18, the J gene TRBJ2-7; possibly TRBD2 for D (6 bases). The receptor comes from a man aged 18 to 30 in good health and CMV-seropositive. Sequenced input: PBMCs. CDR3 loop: CASSPYTSRYEQYF. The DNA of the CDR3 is TGTGCCAGCTCACCGTACACTAGCCGGTACGAGCAGTACTTC.